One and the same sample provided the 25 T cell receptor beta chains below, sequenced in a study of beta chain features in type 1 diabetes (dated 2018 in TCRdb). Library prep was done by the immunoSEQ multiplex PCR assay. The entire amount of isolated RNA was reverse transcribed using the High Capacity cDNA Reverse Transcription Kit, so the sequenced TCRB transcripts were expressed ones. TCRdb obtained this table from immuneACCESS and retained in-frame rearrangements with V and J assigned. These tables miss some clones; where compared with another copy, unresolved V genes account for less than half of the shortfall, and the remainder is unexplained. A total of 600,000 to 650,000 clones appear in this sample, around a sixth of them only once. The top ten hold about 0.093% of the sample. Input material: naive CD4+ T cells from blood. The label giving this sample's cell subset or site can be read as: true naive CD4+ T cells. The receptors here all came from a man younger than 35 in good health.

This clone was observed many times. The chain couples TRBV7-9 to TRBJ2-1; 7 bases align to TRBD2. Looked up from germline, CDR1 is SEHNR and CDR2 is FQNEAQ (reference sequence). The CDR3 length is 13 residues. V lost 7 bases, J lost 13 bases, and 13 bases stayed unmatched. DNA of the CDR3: TGTGCCAGCAAGAGGGAGGGAGCCAAAGGACAGTTCTTC. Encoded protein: CASKREGAKGQFF.

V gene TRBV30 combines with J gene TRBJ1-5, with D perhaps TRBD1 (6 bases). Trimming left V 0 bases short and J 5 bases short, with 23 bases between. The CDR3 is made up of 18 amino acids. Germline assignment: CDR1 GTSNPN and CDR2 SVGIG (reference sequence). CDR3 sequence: CAWSVPLLRGGQDQPQHF. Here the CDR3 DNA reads TGTGCCTGGAGTGTTCCCCTTCTCAGGGGAGGACAAGATCAGCCCCAGCATTTT.

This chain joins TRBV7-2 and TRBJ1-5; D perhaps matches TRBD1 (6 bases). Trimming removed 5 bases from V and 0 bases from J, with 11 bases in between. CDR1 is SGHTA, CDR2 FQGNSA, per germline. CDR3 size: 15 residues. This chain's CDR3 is CASSMTGYSNQPQHF. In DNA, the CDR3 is TGTGCCAGCAGCATGACAGGATATAGCAATCAGCCCCAGCATTTT.

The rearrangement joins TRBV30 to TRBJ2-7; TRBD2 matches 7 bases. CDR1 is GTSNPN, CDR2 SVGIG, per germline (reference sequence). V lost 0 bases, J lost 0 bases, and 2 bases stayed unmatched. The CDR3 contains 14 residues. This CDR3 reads CAWSVGTTSYEQYF. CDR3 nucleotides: TGTGCCTGGAGTGTAGGGACTACCTCCTACGAGCAGTACTTC.

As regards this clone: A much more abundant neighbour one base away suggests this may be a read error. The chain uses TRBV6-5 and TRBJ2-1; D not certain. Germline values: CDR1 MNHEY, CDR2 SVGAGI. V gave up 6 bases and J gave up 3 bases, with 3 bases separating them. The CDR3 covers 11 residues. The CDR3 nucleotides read TGTGCCAGCAGCCGCTACAATGAGCAGTTCTTC. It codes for CASSRYNEQFF.

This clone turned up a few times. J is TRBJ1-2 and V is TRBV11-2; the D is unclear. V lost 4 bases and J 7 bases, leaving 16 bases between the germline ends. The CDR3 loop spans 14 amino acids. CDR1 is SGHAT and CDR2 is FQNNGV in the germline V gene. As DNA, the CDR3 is TGTGCCAGCAGCTACCCCTGGGCGGAGCTTGGCTACACCTTC. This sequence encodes CASSYPWAELGYTF.

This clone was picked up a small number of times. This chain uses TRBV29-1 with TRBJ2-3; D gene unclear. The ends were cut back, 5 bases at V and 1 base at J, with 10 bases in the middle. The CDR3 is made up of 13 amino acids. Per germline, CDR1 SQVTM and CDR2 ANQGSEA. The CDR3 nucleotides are TGCAGCGTTCCCCGAACCGGCACAGATACGCAGTATTTT. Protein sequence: CSVPRTGTDTQYF.

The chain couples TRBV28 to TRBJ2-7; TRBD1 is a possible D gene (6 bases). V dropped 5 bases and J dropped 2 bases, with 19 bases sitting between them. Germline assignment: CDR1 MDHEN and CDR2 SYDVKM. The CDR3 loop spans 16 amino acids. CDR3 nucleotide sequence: TGTGCCAGCAGTGAGATGGACAGAATAGAGACCTACGAGCAGTACTTC. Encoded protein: CASSEMDRIETYEQYF.

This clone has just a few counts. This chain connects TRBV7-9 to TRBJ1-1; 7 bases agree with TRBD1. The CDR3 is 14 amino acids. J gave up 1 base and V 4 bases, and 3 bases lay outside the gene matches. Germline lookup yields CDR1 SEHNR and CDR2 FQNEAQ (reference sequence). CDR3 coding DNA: TGTGCCAGCAGCTCGGGACAGCCGAACACTGAAGCTTTCTTT. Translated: CASSSGQPNTEAFF.

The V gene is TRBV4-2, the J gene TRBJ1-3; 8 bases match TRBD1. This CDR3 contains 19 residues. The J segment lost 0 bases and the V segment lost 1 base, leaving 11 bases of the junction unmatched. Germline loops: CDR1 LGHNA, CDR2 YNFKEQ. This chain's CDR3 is CASSQVGRGPLSSGNTIYF. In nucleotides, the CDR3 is TGTGCCAGCAGCCAAGTCGGCAGGGGGCCATTAAGCTCTGGAAACACCATATATTTT.

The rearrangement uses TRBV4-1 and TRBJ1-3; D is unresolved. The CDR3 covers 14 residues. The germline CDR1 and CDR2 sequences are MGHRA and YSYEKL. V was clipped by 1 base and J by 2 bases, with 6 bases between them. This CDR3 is CASSQVVAGNTIYF. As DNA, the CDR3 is TGCGCCAGCAGCCAAGTCGTAGCTGGAAACACCATATATTTT.

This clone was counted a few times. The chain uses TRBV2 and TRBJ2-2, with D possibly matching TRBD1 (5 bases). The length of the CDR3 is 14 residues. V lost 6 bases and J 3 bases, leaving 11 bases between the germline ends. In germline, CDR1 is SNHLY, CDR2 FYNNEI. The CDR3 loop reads CASRGRMDTGELFF. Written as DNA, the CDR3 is TGTGCCAGCAGGGGGCGAATGGACACCGGGGAGCTGTTTTTT.

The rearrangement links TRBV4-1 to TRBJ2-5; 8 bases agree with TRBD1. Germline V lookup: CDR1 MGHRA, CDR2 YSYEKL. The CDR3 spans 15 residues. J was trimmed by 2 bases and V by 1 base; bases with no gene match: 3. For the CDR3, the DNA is TGCGCCAGCAGCCAAGCCGGGACAGGTCAAGAGACCCAGTACTTC. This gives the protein CASSQAGTGQETQYF.

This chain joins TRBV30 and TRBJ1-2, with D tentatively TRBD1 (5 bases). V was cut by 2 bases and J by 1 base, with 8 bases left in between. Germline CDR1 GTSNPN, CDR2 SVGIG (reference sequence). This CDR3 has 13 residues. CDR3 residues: CAWSTGGNYGYTF. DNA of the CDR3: TGTGCCTGGAGTACAGGAGGTAACTATGGCTACACCTTC.

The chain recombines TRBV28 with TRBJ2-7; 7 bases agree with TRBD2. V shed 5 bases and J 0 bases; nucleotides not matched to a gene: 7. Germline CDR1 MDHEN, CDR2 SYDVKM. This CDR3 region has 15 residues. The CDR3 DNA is TGTGCCAGCAGTCCGGCTAGCGGAAGCTCCTACGAGCAGTACTTC. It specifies CASSPASGSSYEQYF.

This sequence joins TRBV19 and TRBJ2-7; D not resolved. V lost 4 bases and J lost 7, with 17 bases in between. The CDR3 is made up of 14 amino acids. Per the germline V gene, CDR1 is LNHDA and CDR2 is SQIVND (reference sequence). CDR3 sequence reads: CASSNQVVLGEQYF. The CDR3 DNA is TGTGCCAGTAGTAACCAGGTGGTATTAGGGGAGCAGTACTTC.

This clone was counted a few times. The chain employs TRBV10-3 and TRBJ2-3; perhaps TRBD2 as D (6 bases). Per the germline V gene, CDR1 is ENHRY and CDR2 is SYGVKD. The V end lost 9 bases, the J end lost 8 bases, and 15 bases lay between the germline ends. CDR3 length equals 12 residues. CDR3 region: CAIGSEGSTQYF. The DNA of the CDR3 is TGTGCCATAGGTTCGGAGGGCAGTACGCAGTATTTT.

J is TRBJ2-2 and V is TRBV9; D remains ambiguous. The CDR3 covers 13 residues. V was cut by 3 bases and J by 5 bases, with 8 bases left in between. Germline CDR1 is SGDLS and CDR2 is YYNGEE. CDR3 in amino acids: CASSATYTGELFF. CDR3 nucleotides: TGTGCCAGCAGCGCTACTTATACCGGGGAGCTGTTTTTT.

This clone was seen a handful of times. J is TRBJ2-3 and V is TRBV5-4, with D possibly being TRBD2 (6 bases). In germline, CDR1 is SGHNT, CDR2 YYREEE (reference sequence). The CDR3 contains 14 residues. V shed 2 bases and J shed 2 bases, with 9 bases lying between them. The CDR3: CASSFLATTDTQYF. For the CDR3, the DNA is TGTGCCAGCAGCTTTCTAGCGACCACAGATACGCAGTATTTT.

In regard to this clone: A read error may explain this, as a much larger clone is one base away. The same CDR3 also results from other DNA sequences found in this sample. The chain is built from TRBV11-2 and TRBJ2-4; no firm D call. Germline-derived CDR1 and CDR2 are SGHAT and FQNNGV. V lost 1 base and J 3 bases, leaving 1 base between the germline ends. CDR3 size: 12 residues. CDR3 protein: CASSLGKNIQYF. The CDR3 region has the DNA TGTGCCAGCAGCTTAGGCAAAAACATTCAGTACTTC.

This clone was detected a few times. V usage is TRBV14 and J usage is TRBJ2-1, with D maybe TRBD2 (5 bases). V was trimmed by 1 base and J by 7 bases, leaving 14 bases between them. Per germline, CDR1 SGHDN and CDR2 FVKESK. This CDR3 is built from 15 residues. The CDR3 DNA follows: TGTGCCAGCAGCCAAGGAAAGCCCACGGGGAATGAGCAGTTCTTC. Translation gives CASSQGKPTGNEQFF.

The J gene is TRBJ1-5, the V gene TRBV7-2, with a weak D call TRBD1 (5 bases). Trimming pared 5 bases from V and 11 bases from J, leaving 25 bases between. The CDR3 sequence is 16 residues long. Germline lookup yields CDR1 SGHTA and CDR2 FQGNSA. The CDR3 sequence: CASSRGAWGVQGAQHF. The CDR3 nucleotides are TGTGCCAGCAGCCGAGGGGCTTGGGGGGTACAAGGAGCCCAGCATTTT.

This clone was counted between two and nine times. CDR3 nucleotide sequence: TGTGCCAGCAGCCCTGGACTAACGAACACCGGGGAGCTGTTTTTT. Residues: CASSPGLTNTGELFF. The V call is TRBV5-6, the J call TRBJ2-2; D is perhaps TRBD2 (6 bases). The CDR3 covers 15 residues. Germline CDR1 and CDR2: SGHDT and YYEEEE. Between the trimmed V and J ends, which lost 4 bases and 0 bases, there was a span of 10 bases.

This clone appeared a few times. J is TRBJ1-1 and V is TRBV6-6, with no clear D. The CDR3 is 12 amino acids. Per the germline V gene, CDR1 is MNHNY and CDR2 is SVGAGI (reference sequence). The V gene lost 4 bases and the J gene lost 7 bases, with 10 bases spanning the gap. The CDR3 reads CASSSDTIEAFF. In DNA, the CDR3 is TGTGCCAGCAGTTCGGATACAATTGAAGCTTTCTTT.

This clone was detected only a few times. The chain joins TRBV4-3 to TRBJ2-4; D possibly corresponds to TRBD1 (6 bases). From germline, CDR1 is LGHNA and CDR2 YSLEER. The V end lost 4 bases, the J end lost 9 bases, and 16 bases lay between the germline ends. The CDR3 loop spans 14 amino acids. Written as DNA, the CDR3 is TGCGCCAGCAGCCCAAGGCTTAGGGGGAGCATTCAGTACTTC. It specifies CASSPRLRGSIQYF.